Listed here is a single TCR beta chain. This sample is drawn from a study of blood T cell repertoires in COVID-19. Study at large: PBMCs, B-cell-depleted T cells, or T cells provided the cDNA or gDNA that made up the material.

Looked up from germline, CDR1 is MNHEY and CDR2 is SMNVEV (reference sequence). The CDR3 is 17 residues long. The V gene lost 2 bases and the J gene lost 2 bases, with 15 bases spanning the gap. Using immunoSEQ multiplex PCR, the repertoire was profiled, and TCRdb retains in-frame clones only, with some absent. The table lists roughly 67,000 clones, about 83% of them singletons. This sequence was found in a woman aged 55 to 70 with acute or convalescent COVID-19. The sequenced material came from peripheral blood. The chain carries TRBV27 and TRBJ1-4; TRBD1 is a possible D gene (5 bases). The CDR3 bases are TGTGCCAGCAGTTTAAGGGCGGGGGTCGTCACTAATGAAAAACTGTTTTTT. It codes for CASSLRAGVVTNEKLFF. The full variable domain, completed using reference TRBV27 and TRBJ1-4, is EAQVTQNPRYLITVTGKKLTVTCSQNMNHEYMSWYRQDPGLGLRQIYYSMNVEVTDKGDVPEGYKVSRKEKRNFPLILESPSPNQTSLYFCASSLRAGVVTNEKLFFGSGTQLSVL.